This T cell receptor (beta chain) appears in the sequencing data of a study of blood T cell repertoires in COVID-19. Study in general: Sites in the United States, Italy and Spain provided acute and convalescent COVID-19 samples. Nucleic acid was either cDNA or gDNA, and it came from T cells, B-cell-depleted T cells, or PBMCs.

Original methodology: By means of reference gene primer amplification, nucleated cell counts were estimated. TCRdb keeps only in-frame clones here, not all; method: immunoSEQ multiplex PCR. The V and J calls and the clone size are those of that table, but D and trimming were determined from the DNA. The sample shows about 190,000 clones, around 90% of them seen only once. Per germline, CDR1 SGHKS and CDR2 YYEKEE (reference sequence). V was pared by 1 base and J by 5 bases, with 10 bases of the junction left unmatched. CDR3 size: 18 residues. The chain employs TRBV5-5 and TRBJ1-5, with 12 bases lining up with TRBD1. The origin of this receptor is a man aged 35-49 years with acute or convalescent COVID-19. The sample comprised peripheral blood. In DNA, the CDR3 is TGTGCCAGCAGCTTGCACCCGGGACAGGGGGCGTCGGATCAGCCCCAGCATTTT. Its translation is CASSLHPGQGASDQPQHF. Looking up the rest from reference TRBV5-5 and TRBJ1-5 gives the full variable domain: DAGVTQSPTHLIKTRGQQVTLRCSPISGHKSVSWYQQVLGQGPQFIFQYYEKEERGRGNFPDRFSARQFPNYSSELNVNALLLGDSALYLCASSLHPGQGASDQPQHFGDGTRLSIL.